A selection of T cell receptor beta chains follows, all from one sample in a study of cytomegalovirus exposure and HLA in healthy donors. TCRdb keeps only in-frame clones here, not all; method: immunoSEQ multiplex PCR. The table has some 270,000 clones, over 70% seen once. Material for sequencing was PBMCs. The receptor set was obtained from a girl aged 2 to 9 in good health and CMV-seronegative. CDR3s include the opening cysteine and the closing phenylalanine or tryptophan. Fields, in order: V gene, D gene, clone size, J gene, CDR3 DNA, CDR3 protein. A D gene is named only where the DNA matches it firmly. The size of a clone is reported for some rows only, either as once, few or many, or as a class for expanded clones.

TRBV27	TRBD2	once	TRBJ2-7	TGTGCCAGCAGTCCCGTCCGACTAGCGGGGGCCTCCTACGAGCAGTACTTC	CASSPVRLAGASYEQYF
TRBV18	TRBD1	-	TRBJ2-7	TGTGCCAGCTCACCACAGGGGGCGCATTACGAGCAGTACTTC	CASSPQGAHYEQYF
TRBV28	-	-	TRBJ2-1	TGTGCCAGCAGTTTAACGGTCGGGAGCCCCTCTTCCTACAATGAGCAGTTCTTC	CASSLTVGSPSSYNEQFF
TRBV6-5	TRBD1	-	TRBJ2-7	TGTGCCAGCAGTTATCCGGGACAGGGCTACCACGAGCAGTACTTC	CASSYPGQGYHEQYF
TRBV5-6	TRBD1	-	TRBJ2-5	TGTGCCAGCAGCCGGACAGGGGGGGAGACCCAGTACTTC	CASSRTGGETQYF
TRBV14	TRBD1	once	TRBJ1-2	TGTGCCAGCAGCCAGCGGACAGGGGGTATGAATGGCTACACCTTC	CASSQRTGGMNGYTF
TRBV19	-	-	TRBJ1-4	TGTGCCAGTAGTATGTCGAGCACAACTAATGAAAAACTGTTTTTT	CASSMSSTTNEKLFF
TRBV5-1	TRBD2	-	TRBJ2-7	TGCGCCACCTCCCCTAGCGGCTTAACCTACGAGCAGTACTTC	CATSPSGLTYEQYF
TRBV2	-	-	TRBJ2-3	TGTGCCAGCAGTGGCGCCAGGGGAGATACGCAGTATTTT	CASSGARGDTQYF
TRBV4-1	-	-	TRBJ2-1	TGCGCCAGCAGCCCCGGACAGATCAATGAGCAGTTCTTC	CASSPGQINEQFF
TRBV9	-	-	TRBJ2-5	TGTGCCAGCAGCGTAGGGGCGCAAGAGACCCAGTACTTC	CASSVGAQETQYF
TRBV15	TRBD2	-	TRBJ2-1	TGTGCCACCAGCAGAGACTCTCTAGCGGGTAAGCAAGGCGTCAATGAGCAGTTCTTC	CATSRDSLAGKQGVNEQFF
TRBV5-6	TRBD2	-	TRBJ2-7	TGTGCCAGCAGCTTGCAAGCCCCCAGACTAGCGGGAAACGAGCAGTACTTC	CASSLQAPRLAGNEQYF
TRBV4-1	-	-	TRBJ2-1	TGCGCCAGCAGCCAAGAGGGGACTCGGAAACAGTTCTTC	CASSQEGTRKQFF
TRBV19	-	-	TRBJ1-3	TGTGCCAGTAGTACAGGGGTCCTCTCTGGAAACACCATATATTTT	CASSTGVLSGNTIYF
TRBV6-1	-	-	TRBJ1-6	TGTGCCAGCAGCGAGACCCTCGTGGAGTCACCCCTCCACTTT	CASSETLVESPLHF
TRBV4-1	-	-	TRBJ2-7	TGCGCCAGCAGCCAAAACTCGGGGACCTACGAGCAGTACTTC	CASSQNSGTYEQYF
TRBV18	TRBD1	-	TRBJ2-3	TGTGCCAGCTCACCACCGGGAACAGGGGTTCACTCAGATACGCAGTATTTT	CASSPPGTGVHSDTQYF
TRBV4-2	-	-	TRBJ1-2	TGTGCCAGCAGCCAAGAGGCCGGGGGGGGCGCATATGGCTACACCTTC	CASSQEAGGGAYGYTF
TRBV6-5	-	-	TRBJ2-7	TGTGCCAGCAGCACCGATTCTAGGTACGAGCAGTACTTC	CASSTDSRYEQYF
TRBV6-5	-	-	TRBJ1-5	TGTGCCAGCACCCAAAGGGGTAGCAATCAGCCCCAGCATTTT	CASTQRGSNQPQHF
TRBV19	TRBD1	-	TRBJ2-2	TGTGCCAGTAGCCAGGACAGGGGGCGACGGGCCGGGGAGCTGTTTTTT	CASSQDRGRRAGELFF
TRBV6-1	-	-	TRBJ1-1	TGTGCCAGCAAGAGCCTCTCTCGTCCGGCTTTCTTT	CASKSLSRPAFF
TRBV6-1	TRBD1	once	TRBJ2-5	TGTGCCAGTAGTACCCGGGACAGGGCACAAGAGACCCAGTACTTC	CASSTRDRAQETQYF
TRBV5-1	TRBD2	once	TRBJ2-7	TGCGCCAGCCAGTCCCGCGGGGGGTCCTACGAGCAGTACTTT	CASQSRGGSYEQYF
TRBV30	TRBD2	few	TRBJ2-1	TGTGCCTTAGCGGGGGGGAGCAATGAGCAGTTCTTC	CALAGGSNEQFF
TRBV27	-	-	TRBJ2-7	TGTGCCAGCAGTTTATTCCCCCGCGACGAGCAGTACTTC	CASSLFPRDEQYF
TRBV20-1	-	-	TRBJ2-7	TGCAGTGGAACAGAGAACTACGAGCAGTACTTC	CSGTENYEQYF
TRBV2	-	-	TRBJ2-1	TGTGCCTGCAGGGACACGTACTCCTACAATGAGCAGTTCTTC	CACRDTYSYNEQFF
TRBV6-1	-	-	TRBJ2-7	TGTGCCAGCAGACGGAATGACAGATTCTCCTACGAGCAGTACTTC	CASRRNDRFSYEQYF
TRBV2	TRBD1	-	TRBJ1-1	TGTGCCATCGCGCGGACAGGGGGATACACTGAAGCTTTCTTT	CAIARTGGYTEAFF
TRBV1	-	-	TRBJ2-2	TGCACCAGCAGCCGCAAAAGTCGGCGGGGGTCGGCCGGGGAGCTGTTTTTT	CTSSRKSRRGSAGELFF
TRBV2	-	-	TRBJ2-1	TGTGCCACAGCGGACTCCCTAAGTGACAATGAGCAGTTCTTC	CATADSLSDNEQFF
TRBV2	-	-	TRBJ2-7	TGTGCCAGCAGGCCGAGGGTCTCCTACGAGCAGTACTTC	CASRPRVSYEQYF
TRBV7-6	TRBD1	-	TRBJ2-7	TGTGCCAGCAGCAACACCGGGACAGGCAACACCTACGAGCAGTACTTC	CASSNTGTGNTYEQYF
TRBV10-3	-	-	TRBJ1-1	TGTGCCATCAGTGAACCTACAGGGTTGAACACTGAAGCTTTCTTT	CAISEPTGLNTEAFF
TRBV7-9	TRBD1	-	TRBJ2-7	TGTGCCAGCAGCTCGCCGGGACAGGGGGCGGGCGAGCAGTACTTC	CASSSPGQGAGEQYF
TRBV5-4	-	-	TRBJ2-1	TGTGCCAGCACCAAGGGGGGGGACAATGAGCAGTTCTTC	CASTKGGDNEQFF
TRBV2	TRBD1	-	TRBJ2-1	TGTGCCAGCAGTGACGGGACAGGGTTGGCCTACAATGAGCAGTTCTTC	CASSDGTGLAYNEQFF
TRBV7-9	TRBD1	-	TRBJ2-7	TGTGCCAGCAGCTTACCGACCAGGGGGAAATTCCACGAGCAGTACTTC	CASSLPTRGKFHEQYF
TRBV27	TRBD1	-	TRBJ1-5	TGTGCCAGCAGTGCCGGATTGACAGGGGGAATGCAGCCCCAGCATTTT	CASSAGLTGGMQPQHF
TRBV5-3	-	-	TRBJ1-6	TGTGCCAGAAGCCTGGGGGGGCCGTTAGCCTATAATTCACCCCTCCACTTT	CARSLGGPLAYNSPLHF
TRBV7-6	-	-	TRBJ1-2	TGTGCCAGCAGTTCCTCCTGGGGGGGTGGCTACACCTTC	CASSSSWGGGYTF
TRBV2	TRBD2	-	TRBJ2-3	TGTGCCACCCAGGGGTTTGCGGGGGGTAACACAGATACGCAGTATTTT	CATQGFAGGNTDTQYF
TRBV27	TRBD1	-	TRBJ1-1	TGTGCCAGCAGTCCTGGCGGGACAGGGGGCGTGTGGGCTTTCTTT	CASSPGGTGGVWAFF
TRBV30	-	-	TRBJ2-2	TGTGCCTGGAGTGCCCTTAGTGGAGTCACCGGGGAGCTGTTTTTT	CAWSALSGVTGELFF
TRBV5-1	-	-	TRBJ1-6	TGCGCCAGCAGGGGAAGGGGCCCCCCCTATAATTCACCCCTCCACTTT	CASRGRGPPYNSPLHF
TRBV5-1	TRBD2	once	TRBJ2-7	TGCGCCAGCTCCGGAGATTGGCTAGCGGCCTACGAGCAGTACTTC	CASSGDWLAAYEQYF
TRBV27	TRBD2	-	TRBJ2-7	TGTGCCAGCAGTTTATTCGGGGGACTAGAATACGAGCAGTACTTC	CASSLFGGLEYEQYF
TRBV5-1	TRBD1	-	TRBJ2-7	TGCGCCAGCAGCTTTAGACAGGGATCGTACGAGCAGTACTTC	CASSFRQGSYEQYF
TRBV4-1	-	-	TRBJ2-2	TGCGCCAGCAGCCAGCCTGGGGGGTCCGGGGAGCTGTTTTTT	CASSQPGGSGELFF
TRBV18	-	few	TRBJ1-1	TGTGCCAGCTCAACCGGGACTGATGACATGAACACTGAAGCTTTCTTT	CASSTGTDDMNTEAFF